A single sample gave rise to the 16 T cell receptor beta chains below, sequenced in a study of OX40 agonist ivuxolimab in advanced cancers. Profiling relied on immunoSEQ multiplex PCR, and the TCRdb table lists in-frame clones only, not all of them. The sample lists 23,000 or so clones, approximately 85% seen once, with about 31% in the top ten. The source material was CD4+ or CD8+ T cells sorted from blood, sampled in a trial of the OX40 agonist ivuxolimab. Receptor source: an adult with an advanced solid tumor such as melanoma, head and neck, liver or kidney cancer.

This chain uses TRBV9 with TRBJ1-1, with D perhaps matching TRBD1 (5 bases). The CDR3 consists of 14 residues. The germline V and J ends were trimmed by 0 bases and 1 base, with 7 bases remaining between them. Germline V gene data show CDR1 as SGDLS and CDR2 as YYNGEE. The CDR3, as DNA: TGTGCCAGCAGCGTAGAAGGGGAGAACACTGAAGCTTTCTTT. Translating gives CASSVEGENTEAFF.

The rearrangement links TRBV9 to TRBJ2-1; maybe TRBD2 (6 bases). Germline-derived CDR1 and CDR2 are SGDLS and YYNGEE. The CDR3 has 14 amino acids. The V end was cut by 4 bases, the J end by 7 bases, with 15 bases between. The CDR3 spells CASSSRGGNNEQFF. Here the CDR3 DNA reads TGTGCCAGCAGCTCTCGTGGGGGGAATAATGAGCAGTTCTTC.

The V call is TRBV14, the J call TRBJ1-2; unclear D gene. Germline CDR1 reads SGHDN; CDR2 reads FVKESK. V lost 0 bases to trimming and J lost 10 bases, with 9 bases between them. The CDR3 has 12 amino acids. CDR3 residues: CASSQDRRDYTF. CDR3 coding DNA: TGTGCCAGCAGCCAAGATCGTCGGGACTACACCTTC.

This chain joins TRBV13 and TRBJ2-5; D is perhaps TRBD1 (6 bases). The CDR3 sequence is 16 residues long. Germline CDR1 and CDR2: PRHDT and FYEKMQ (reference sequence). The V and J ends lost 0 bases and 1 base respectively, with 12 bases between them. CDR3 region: CASSLGRQGSQETQYF. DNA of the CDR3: TGTGCCAGCAGCTTAGGCCGCCAGGGGTCCCAAGAGACCCAGTACTTC.

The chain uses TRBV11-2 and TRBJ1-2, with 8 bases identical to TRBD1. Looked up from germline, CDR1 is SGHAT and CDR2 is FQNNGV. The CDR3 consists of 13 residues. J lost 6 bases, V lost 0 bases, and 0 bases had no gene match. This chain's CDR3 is CASSLEDRDGYTF. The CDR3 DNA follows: TGTGCCAGCAGCTTAGAGGACAGGGATGGCTACACCTTC.

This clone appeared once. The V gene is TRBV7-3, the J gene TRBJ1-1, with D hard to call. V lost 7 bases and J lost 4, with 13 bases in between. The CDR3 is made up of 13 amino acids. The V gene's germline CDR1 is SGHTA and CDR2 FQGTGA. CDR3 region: CASKLGVGTEAFF. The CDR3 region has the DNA TGTGCCAGCAAGCTTGGGGTAGGCACTGAAGCTTTCTTT.

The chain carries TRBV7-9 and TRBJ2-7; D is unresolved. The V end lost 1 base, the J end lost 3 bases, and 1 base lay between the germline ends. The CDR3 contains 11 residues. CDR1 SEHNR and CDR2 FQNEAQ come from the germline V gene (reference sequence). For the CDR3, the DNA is TGTGCCAGCAGCTTAGACTACGAGCAGTACTTC. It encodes CASSLDYEQYF.

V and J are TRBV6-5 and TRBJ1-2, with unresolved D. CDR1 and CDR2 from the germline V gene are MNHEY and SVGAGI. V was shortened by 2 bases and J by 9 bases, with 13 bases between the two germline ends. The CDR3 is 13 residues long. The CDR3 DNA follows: TGTGCCAGCAGTTACCCGGAAACGGGTAGCTACACCTTC. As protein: CASSYPETGSYTF.

In nucleotides, the CDR3 is TGTGCCAGCAGCCCTAGCCCTACAGTAATGAACACTGAAGCTTTCTTT. It yields the protein CASSPSPTVMNTEAFF. This chain uses TRBV27 with TRBJ1-1; no firm D call. This CDR3 contains 16 residues. The germline V and J ends were trimmed by 6 bases and 0 bases, with 17 bases remaining between them. CDR1 is MNHEY and CDR2 is SMNVEV in the germline V gene (reference sequence).

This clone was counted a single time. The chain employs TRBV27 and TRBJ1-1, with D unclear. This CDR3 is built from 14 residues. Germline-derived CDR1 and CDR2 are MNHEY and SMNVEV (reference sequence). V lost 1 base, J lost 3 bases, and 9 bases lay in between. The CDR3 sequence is CASSLYWRHTEAFF. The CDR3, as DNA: TGTGCCAGCAGTTTATACTGGAGACACACTGAAGCTTTCTTT.

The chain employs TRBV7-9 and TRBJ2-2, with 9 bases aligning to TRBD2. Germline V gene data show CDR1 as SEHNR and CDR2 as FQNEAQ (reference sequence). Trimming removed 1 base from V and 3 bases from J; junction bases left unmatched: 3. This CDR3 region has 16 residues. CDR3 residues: CASSLGTSAYTGELFF. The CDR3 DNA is TGTGCCAGCAGCTTAGGGACTAGCGCCTACACCGGGGAGCTGTTTTTT.

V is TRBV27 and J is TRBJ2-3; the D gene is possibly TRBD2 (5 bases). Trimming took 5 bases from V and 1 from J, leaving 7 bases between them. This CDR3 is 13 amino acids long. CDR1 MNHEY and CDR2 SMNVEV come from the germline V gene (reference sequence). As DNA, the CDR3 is TGTGCCAGCAGTAACGGGGGCACAGATACGCAGTATTTT. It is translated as CASSNGGTDTQYF.

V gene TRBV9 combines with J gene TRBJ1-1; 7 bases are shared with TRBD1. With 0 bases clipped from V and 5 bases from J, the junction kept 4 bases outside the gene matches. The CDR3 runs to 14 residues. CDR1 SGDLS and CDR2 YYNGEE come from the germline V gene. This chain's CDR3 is CASSVVPGGTEAFF. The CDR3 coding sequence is TGTGCCAGCAGCGTAGTACCAGGGGGAACTGAAGCTTTCTTT.

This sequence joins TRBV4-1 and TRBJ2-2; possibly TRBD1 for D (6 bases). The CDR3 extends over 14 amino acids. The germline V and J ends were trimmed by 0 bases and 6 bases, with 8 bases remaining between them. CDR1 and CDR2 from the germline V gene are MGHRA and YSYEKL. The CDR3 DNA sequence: TGCGCCAGCAGCCAAGATGGGGGCCCCGGGGAGCTGTTTTTT. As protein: CASSQDGGPGELFF.

The CDR3 DNA sequence: TGTGCCAGCAGTCACCGAGGGGGCTACGAGCAGTACTTC. This translates into CASSHRGGYEQYF. The V and J genes are TRBV6-1 and TRBJ2-7; weak D call: TRBD1 (6 bases). This CDR3 is 13 amino acids long. CDR1 MNHNS and CDR2 SASEGT come from the germline V gene. Trimming shortened V by 5 bases and J by 3 bases, and 11 bases separated the two germline ends.

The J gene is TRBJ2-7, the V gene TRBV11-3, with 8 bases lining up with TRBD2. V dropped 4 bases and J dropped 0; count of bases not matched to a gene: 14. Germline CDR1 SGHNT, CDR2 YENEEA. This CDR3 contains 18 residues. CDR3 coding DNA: TGTGCCAGCAGCTCCCTTCTGGCTAGCGGGTCAAACTCCTACGAGCAGTACTTC. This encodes CASSSLLASGSNSYEQYF.